This TCR beta chain was profiled in a study of cytomegalovirus exposure and HLA in healthy donors (dated by TCRdb to between 2016 and 2019). Looking at the study overall: In an earlier analysis of approximately 640 of the donors, 276 Gb of sequence data and approximately 100 million unique TCR beta sequences from 150 million to 200 million T cells were reported. Approximately 310 gigabases of sequencing data and around 80 million unique TCR sequences made up an early release that covered approximately 700 HLA-typed donors. Of the approximately 400 genotyped donors, 65% to 90% fell in the genetic ancestry cluster associated with self-reported Caucasian donors. The study aimed to test whether cataloging public T cell receptors could reveal signatures of past pathogen exposure. Using immunosequencing, the study profiled T cell repertoires from some 670 subjects and related those repertoires to cytomegalovirus serostatus. Along with the approximately 650-subject first cohort, a separate validation cohort of over a hundred different subjects was used. High-throughput TCR immunosequencing, statistical association of individual TCRs with disease status, and machine learning were combined to predict cytomegalovirus infection status. A later analysis re-examined previously published TCR beta repertoires from just over 650 donors and added high-resolution HLA genotyping to investigate patterns of TCR occurrence. The later analysis used no new phenotypic data to find candidate immune exposures, relying instead on TCR beta sequences and their occurrence across donors. To decide whether each TCR beta V gene segment behaved as functional or pseudogenic, an earlier analysis of some 570 of the donors relied on high-throughput TCR beta sequencing. Donor age, sex, ethnicity and CMV serostatus were compiled alongside the repertoire data. A later genetic analysis used genome-wide SNP genotypes for about three fifths of the 666 donors, treating that subset as a discovery cohort. All discovery cohort repertoires had been generated using a single sequencing platform. Both class I and class II loci were covered by HLA typing, at four-digit resolution. The number of typed donors differed by locus: 629-630 for A, B, C, DRB1 and DQB1; some 540 for DQA1; 606 for DPA1; and some 450 for DPB1. Roughly five DR-DQ haplotypes were handled as single units for association and clustering because linkage in the cohort was strong. Among about 410 genotyped donors of the cohort, an average of approximately 220,000 unique TCR beta nucleotide sequences was sequenced per donor, of which about 19% were non-productive. Beyond this particular receptor, the publication reports: Immune exposure information for the cohort was limited to CMV serostatus. In a later analysis, most CMV-associated TCR beta chains were found to appear HLA-restricted, with HLA associations seemingly driven largely by CMV exposure. In a later analysis, HLA-associated TCR beta chains showed more clonal expansion and lower generation probabilities than non-associated chains that were equally common. A later analysis found that TCR association rates varied across HLA loci, with DRB1 alleles showing the most associated TCRs and HLA-C alleles the fewest. At a false discovery rate of 0.05, a later analysis linked around 15,000 TCR beta sequences to specific HLA alleles. Sequencing depth was assumed to be roughly uniform across donors in the presence/absence analyses, though that assumption may not hold. While some public TCRs were present in many individuals, most TCR sequences turned up only very rarely across donors. The classifier was reported to diagnose cytomegalovirus status with high specificity and sensitivity in both the original cohort and the validation cohort. A further reported finding was that TCR beta sequences accurately predicted the HLA-A and HLA-B alleles for most subjects in the first cohort. A total of 150 to 200 TCR beta chains were listed by the study as associated with cytomegalovirus. Compared with the roughly 700-donor mean, donors in an Asian-associated ancestry cluster had fewer N-insertions in productive TCRs, according to a later genetic analysis. An earlier analysis of around 540 of the donors showed that most TCR beta V segments appeared in productive rearrangements either about 90% or about 30% of the time, which broadly matched IMGT annotations. Linkage disequilibrium might explain the correlated functional status among segregating V segments, but an unknown experimental factor could not be ruled out. The authors suggested that the approach could potentially be extended to other disease states and immunological phenotypes. The 87-base-pair reads could not distinguish some IMGT-functional V segments, including TRBV6-2 and TRBV6-3, so those segments were excluded. Because some donors lacked HLA typing at each locus, the association tests relied only on the typed subset. In a later analysis, several top co-occurrence clusters were reported to appear linked to parvovirus B19, influenza, CMV and Epstein-Barr virus. The cohort was sequenced for TCR beta chains only, and without alpha or paired-chain data the features that could be detected were limited. Because counts were too low, seventeen rarely observed V segments, including chromosome 9 orphons, were left out of the earlier analysis of approximately 500 of the donors. A few of the identified cytomegalovirus-associated TCR beta chains were confirmed in vitro to be specific for cytomegalovirus antigens. In a later genetic analysis, a missense DCLRE1C variant was associated with V-gene and J-gene trimming of TCR beta chains, and the association was replicated in an independent cohort. Assigning TCR associations to individual alleles was difficult when HLA alleles, especially DR and DQ, strongly co-occurred. A group of highly shared sequence variants was considered likely to be a technical artifact of the sequencing pipeline.

Compared with germline, V lacks 0 bases and J lacks 6 bases; bases without a gene match: 2. CDR1 and CDR2 are read off the germline V gene as SGHRS and YFSETQ. The CDR3, cysteine through phenylalanine, is 14 amino acids long. Just CDR3 DNA is preserved here, 42 bases in frame from base 1. Comments on this clone: The antigen it binds to is not known. No base quality information exists; no much larger clone differs at one position. Other DNA sequences in this specimen translate into the identical CDR3.

The cohort was made up of 666 healthy bone marrow donors. Cohort members were all nominally healthy when sampled, although unrecorded immune exposures were likely present. The donor tested CMV seropositive, placing the donor among the 290 or so seropositive members of the cohort. A peripheral blood sample was collected from each donor, and TCR beta sequencing was performed on peripheral blood mononuclear cells. Genomic DNA extraction from the blood cell samples was performed with the Qiagen DNeasy Blood Extraction Kit. Receptors were amplified or captured by the immunoSEQ multiplex PCR assay. The multiplex PCR relied on a mix of 60 forward primers for TCR Vbeta segments and 13 reverse primers for TCR Jbeta segments. The CDR3 region of rearranged TCR beta genes was amplified from genomic DNA by a multiplex PCR assay. The amplified TCR beta libraries were sequenced on the Illumina HiSeq System as 87-base-pair reads. In the original analysis: In a later analysis, approximately 74 million unique TCR beta chains were counted across the approximately 640 repertoires, and roughly 11 million of these chains were shared by at least two donors. A nearest-neighbor algorithm error-corrected the raw reads and collapsed the reads into unique sequences, merging closely related sequences to remove PCR and sequencing errors. To assign V, D and J gene segments, CDR3 sequences were aligned to IMGT reference sequences. Each retained sequence needed at least a six-nucleotide match to both a V gene segment and a J gene segment. A rearrangement counted as productive if the CDR3 had no stop codons and remained in frame with V and J, and every other rearrangement counted as non-productive. CDR3 was defined by IMGT convention, running from the second conserved V-encoded cysteine to the conserved J-encoded phenylalanine. Sequences without an unambiguous match to a single V gene segment were excluded from the earlier analysis of about 640 of the donors. In an earlier analysis of almost 600 of the donors, a V segment was called functional when productive rearrangements were above 56.7%, and segregating when the standard deviation between donors exceeded 5%. To diagnose cytomegalovirus status from the catalog of TCR beta chain sequences, a statistical classification framework was built. V and J gene assignment, in a later analysis, came from comparing TCR nucleotide sequences with IMGT/GENE-DB human TR gene sequences. In a later analysis, CDR3 sequences and most-parsimonious VDJ recombination scenarios were assigned using the TCRdist pipeline. In a later analysis, every TCR beta chain was defined by the combination of its CDR3 amino acid sequence and its V-gene family, and reads without a unique V-gene family were dropped. A later analysis removed roughly 590 highly shared, low-generation-probability nucleotide sequences to deal with suspected cross-contamination and a sequencing artifact. For each public chain, a later analysis derived a clonal expansion index from normalized ranks of inferred template counts within each repertoire. Generation probabilities in a later analysis came from a VDJ recombination model fitted to out-of-frame rearrangements, and those results were checked against IGoR. A later analysis scored TCR-TCR, TCR-HLA and TCR-CMV co-occurrence with hypergeometric tests, applying a repertoire-size bias correction to TCR pairs. False discovery rates were estimated in a later analysis by permuting HLA or CMV assignments 20 times. In a later analysis, co-occurring TCRs were grouped using DBSCAN, with TCRdist sequence similarity added in when clustering inside HLA-allele-positive subsets. Repertoires with fewer than 30,000 or more than 120,000 public chains, plus five repertoires with anomalous nucleotide sharing, were excluded from co-occurrence clustering. The immuneACCESS repertoire file appears here via TCRdb, limited to in-frame rearrangements. These files lack a portion of the clones; in checked studies, under half of the deficit traces to unresolved V genes, and the cause of the others is not known. That table is the source of V, J and clone size, and D and trimming were worked out from the DNA. The sample contains tens of thousands of clones, around 79% of them found a single time. The ten largest make up less than 7% of the sample.

The TCR sequence derives from a male donor in good health and CMV-seropositive. Sequencing was carried out using PBMCs. The chain is assembled from TRBV5-1 and TRBJ2-1, with 8 junctional bases fitting TRBD1. CDR3 protein: CASSLGQGFNEQFF. The nucleotide sequence reads as follows: TGCGCCAGCAGCTTGGGACAGGGGTTCAATGAGCAGTTCTTC.